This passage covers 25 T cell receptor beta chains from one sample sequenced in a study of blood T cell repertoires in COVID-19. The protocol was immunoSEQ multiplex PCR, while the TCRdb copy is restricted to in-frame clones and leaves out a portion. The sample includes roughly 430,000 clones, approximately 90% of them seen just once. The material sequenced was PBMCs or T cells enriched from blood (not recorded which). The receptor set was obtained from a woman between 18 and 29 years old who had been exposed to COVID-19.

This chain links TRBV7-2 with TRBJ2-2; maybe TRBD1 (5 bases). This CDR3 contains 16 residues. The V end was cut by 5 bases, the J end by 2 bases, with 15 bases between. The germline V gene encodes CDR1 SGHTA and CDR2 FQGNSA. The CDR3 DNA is TGTGCCAGCAGCCCCCAGACACAGGTTAACACCGGGGAGCTGTTTTTT. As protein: CASSPQTQVNTGELFF.

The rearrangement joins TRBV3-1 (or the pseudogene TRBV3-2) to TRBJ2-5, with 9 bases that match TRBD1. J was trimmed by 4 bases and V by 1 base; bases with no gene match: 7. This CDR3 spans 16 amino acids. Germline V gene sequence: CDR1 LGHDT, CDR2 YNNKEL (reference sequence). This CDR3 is CASSQGYQDRGETQYF. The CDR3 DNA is TGTGCCAGCAGCCAAGGTTATCAGGACAGGGGAGAGACCCAGTACTTC.

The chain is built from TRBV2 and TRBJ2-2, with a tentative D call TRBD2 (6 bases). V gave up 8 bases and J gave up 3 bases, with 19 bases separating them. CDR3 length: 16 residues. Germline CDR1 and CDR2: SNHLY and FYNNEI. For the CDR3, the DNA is TGTGCCAGCCTTCGTACGCGGGATTGGTACACCGGGGAGCTGTTTTTT. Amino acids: CASLRTRDWYTGELFF.

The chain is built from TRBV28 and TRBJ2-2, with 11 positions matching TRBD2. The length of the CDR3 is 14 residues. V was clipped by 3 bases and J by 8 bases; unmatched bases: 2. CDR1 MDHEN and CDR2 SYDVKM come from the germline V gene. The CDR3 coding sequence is TGTGCCAGCAGTTTGGGGACTAGCGGAGGGGAGCTGTTTTTT. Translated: CASSLGTSGGELFF.

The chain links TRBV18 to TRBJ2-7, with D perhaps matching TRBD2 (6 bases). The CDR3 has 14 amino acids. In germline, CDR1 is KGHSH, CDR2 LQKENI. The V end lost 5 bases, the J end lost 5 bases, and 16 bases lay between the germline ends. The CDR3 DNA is TGTGCCAGCTCAGACATGGGGGGACGGGACGAGCAGTACTTC. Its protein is CASSDMGGRDEQYF.

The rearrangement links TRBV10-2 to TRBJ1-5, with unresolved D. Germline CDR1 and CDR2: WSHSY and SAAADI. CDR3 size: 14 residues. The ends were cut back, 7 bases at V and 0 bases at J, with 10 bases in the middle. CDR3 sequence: CASTQTYSNQPQHF. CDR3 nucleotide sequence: TGCGCCAGCACCCAGACATATAGCAATCAGCCCCAGCATTTT.

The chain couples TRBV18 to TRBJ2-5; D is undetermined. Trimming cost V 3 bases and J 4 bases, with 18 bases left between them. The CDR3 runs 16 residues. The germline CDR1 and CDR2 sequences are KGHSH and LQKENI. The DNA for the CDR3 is TGTGCCAGCTCACCGCCCAAAACTCCATATGGAGAGACCCAGTACTTC. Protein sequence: CASSPPKTPYGETQYF.

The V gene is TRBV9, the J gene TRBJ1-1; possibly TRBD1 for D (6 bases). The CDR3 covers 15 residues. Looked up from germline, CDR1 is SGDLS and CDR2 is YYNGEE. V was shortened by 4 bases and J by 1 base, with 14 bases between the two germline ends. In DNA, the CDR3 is TGTGCCAGCAGCCCCCCAGGGGCAGCGAACACTGAAGCTTTCTTT. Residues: CASSPPGAANTEAFF.

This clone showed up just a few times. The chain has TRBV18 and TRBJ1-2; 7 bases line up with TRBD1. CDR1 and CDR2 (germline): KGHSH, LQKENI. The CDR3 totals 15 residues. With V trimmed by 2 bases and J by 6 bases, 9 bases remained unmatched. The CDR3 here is CASSPNRGVLNGYTF. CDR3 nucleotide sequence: TGTGCCAGCTCACCAAACAGGGGTGTTTTAAATGGCTACACCTTC.

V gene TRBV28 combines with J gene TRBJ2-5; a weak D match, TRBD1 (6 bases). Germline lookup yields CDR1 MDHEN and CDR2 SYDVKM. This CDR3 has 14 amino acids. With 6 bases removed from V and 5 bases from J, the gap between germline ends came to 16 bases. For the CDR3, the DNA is TGTGCCAGCAGCCGCCTCAGGGGTGTTGAGACCCAGTACTTC. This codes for CASSRLRGVETQYF.

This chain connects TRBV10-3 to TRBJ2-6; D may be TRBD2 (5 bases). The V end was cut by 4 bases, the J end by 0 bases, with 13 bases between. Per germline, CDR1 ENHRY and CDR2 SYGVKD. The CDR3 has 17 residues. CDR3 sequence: CAISVEGISSGANVLTF. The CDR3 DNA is TGTGCCATCAGTGTTGAGGGAATTAGCTCTGGGGCCAACGTCCTGACTTTC.

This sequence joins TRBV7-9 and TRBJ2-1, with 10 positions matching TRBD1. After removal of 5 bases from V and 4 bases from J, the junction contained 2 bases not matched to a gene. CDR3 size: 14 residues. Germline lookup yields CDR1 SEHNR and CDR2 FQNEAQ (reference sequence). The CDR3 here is CASSRGQGYNEQFF. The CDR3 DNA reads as TGTGCCAGCAGCCGGGGACAGGGGTACAATGAGCAGTTCTTC.

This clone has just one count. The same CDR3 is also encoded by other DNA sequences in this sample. The CDR3 loop is CASSVGTGVNYGYTF. Here the CDR3 DNA reads TGTGCCAGCAGCGTTGGGACAGGGGTTAACTATGGCTACACCTTC. The chain couples TRBV9 to TRBJ1-2; 10 bases line up with TRBD1. The CDR3 consists of 15 residues. Germline trimming cut 2 bases from V and 1 base from J; bases unmatched to any gene: 2. Looked up from germline, CDR1 is SGDLS and CDR2 is YYNGEE.

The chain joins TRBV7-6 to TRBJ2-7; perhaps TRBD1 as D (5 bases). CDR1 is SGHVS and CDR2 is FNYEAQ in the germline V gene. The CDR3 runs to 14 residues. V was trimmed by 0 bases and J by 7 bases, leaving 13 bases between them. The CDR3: CASSLAGQGGEQYF. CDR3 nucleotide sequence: TGTGCCAGCAGCTTAGCTGGCCAGGGTGGGGAGCAGTACTTC.

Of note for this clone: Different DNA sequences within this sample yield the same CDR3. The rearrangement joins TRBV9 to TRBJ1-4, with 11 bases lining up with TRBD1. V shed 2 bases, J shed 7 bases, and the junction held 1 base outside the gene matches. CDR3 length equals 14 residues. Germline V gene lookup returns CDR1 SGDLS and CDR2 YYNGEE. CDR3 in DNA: TGTGCCAGCAGCGTGGGGACAGGGGGTGAAAAACTGTTTTTT. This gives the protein CASSVGTGGEKLFF.

CDR3 residues: CASSQGVTGGVSYEQYF. The CDR3 nucleotides read TGTGCCAGCAGCCAAGGAGTGACAGGGGGGGTTTCCTACGAGCAGTACTTC. V gene TRBV4-2 combines with J gene TRBJ2-7; 9 bases are a match to TRBD1. CDR1 LGHNA and CDR2 YNFKEQ come from the germline V gene. The CDR3 has 17 amino acids. The junction had 8 bases not matched to a gene; V was cut back by 1 base and J by 1 base.

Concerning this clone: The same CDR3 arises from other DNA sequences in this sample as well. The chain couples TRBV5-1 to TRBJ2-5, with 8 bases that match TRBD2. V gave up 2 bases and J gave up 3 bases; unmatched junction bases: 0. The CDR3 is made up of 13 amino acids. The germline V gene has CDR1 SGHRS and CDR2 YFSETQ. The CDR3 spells CASSFGGEETQYF. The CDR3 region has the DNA TGCGCCAGCAGCTTCGGGGGGGAAGAGACCCAGTACTTC.

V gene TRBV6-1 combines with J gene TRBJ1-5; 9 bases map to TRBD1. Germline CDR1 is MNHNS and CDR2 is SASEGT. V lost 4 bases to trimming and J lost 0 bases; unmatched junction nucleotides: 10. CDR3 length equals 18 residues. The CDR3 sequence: CASSGDRATVNSNQPQHF. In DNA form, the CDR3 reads TGTGCCAGCAGTGGGGACAGGGCTACGGTCAATAGCAATCAGCCCCAGCATTTT.

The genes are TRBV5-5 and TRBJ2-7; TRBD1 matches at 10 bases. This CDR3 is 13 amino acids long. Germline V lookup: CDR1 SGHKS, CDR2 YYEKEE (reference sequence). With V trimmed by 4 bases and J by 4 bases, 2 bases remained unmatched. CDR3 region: CASSRQGAYEQYF. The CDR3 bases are TGTGCCAGCAGCCGACAGGGGGCTTACGAGCAGTACTTC. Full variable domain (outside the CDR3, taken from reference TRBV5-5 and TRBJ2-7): DAGVTQSPTHLIKTRGQQVTLRCSPISGHKSVSWYQQVLGQGPQFIFQYYEKEERGRGNFPDRFSARQFPNYSSELNVNALLLGDSALYLCASSRQGAYEQYFGPGTRLTVT.

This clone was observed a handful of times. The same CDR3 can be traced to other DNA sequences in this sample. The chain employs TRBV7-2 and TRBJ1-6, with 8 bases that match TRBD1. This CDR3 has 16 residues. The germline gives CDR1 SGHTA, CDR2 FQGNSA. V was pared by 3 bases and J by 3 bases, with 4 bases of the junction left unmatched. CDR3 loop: CASSFGTGGYNSPLHF. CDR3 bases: TGTGCCAGCAGCTTCGGTACAGGGGGCTATAATTCACCCCTCCACTTT.

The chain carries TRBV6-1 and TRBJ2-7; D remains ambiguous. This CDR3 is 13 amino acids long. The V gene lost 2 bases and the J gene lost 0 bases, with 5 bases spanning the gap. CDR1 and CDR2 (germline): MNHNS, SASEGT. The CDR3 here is CASSEQYSYEQYF. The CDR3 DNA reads TGTGCCAGCAGTGAACAGTACTCCTACGAGCAGTACTTC.

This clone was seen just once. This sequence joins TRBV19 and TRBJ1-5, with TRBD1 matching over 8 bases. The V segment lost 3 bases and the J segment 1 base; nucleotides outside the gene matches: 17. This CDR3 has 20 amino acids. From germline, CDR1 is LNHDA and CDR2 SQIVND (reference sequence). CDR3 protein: CASSIWLSRGLFKSNQPQHF. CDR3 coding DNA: TGTGCCAGTAGTATTTGGTTGTCCAGGGGGCTGTTCAAGAGCAATCAGCCCCAGCATTTT. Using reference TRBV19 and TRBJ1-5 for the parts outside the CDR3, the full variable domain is DGGITQSPKYLFRKEGQNVTLSCEQNLNHDAMYWYRQDPGQGLRLIYYSQIVNDFQKGDIAEGYSVSREKKESFPLTVTSAQKNPTAFYLCASSIWLSRGLFKSNQPQHFGDGTRLSIL.

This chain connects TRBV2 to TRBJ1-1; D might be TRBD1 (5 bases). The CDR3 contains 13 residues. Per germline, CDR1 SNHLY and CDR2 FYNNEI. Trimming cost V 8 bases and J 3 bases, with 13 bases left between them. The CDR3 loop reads CASGGQRDTEAFF. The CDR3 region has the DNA TGTGCCAGCGGCGGACAAAGGGACACTGAAGCTTTCTTT. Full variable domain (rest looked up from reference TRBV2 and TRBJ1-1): EPEVTQTPSHQVTQMGQEVILRCVPISNHLYFYWYRQILGQKVEFLVSFYNNEISEKSEIFDDQFSVERPDGSNFTLKIRSTKLEDSAMYFCASGGQRDTEAFFGQGTRLTVV.

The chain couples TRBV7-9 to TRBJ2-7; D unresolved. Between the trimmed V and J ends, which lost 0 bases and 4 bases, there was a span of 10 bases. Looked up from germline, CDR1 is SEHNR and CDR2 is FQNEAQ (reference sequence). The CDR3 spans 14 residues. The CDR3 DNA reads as TGTGCCAGCAGCTTAGCGTCGGTCGAGTACGAGCAGTACTTC. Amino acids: CASSLASVEYEQYF. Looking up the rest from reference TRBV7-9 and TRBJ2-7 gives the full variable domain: DTGVSQNPRHKITKRGQNVTFRCDPISEHNRLYWYRQTLGQGPEFLTYFQNEAQLEKSRLLSDRFSAERPKGSFSTLEIQRTEQGDSAMYLCASSLASVEYEQYFGPGTRLTVT.

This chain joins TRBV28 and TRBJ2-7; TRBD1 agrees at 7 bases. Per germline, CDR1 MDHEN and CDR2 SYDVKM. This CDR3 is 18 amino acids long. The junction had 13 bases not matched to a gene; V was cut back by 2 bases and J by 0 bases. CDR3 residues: CASSLPYLLRDSSYEQYF. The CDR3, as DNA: TGTGCCAGCAGTTTACCGTATCTTCTCCGGGACAGCTCCTACGAGCAGTACTTC.